A selection of T cell receptor beta chains follows, all from one sample in a study of T cell responses to AZD1222 COVID-19 vaccine. Measured with immunoSEQ multiplex PCR; TCRdb has only the in-frame clones, and not every one. The sample comprises about 67,000 clones, approximately 80% of which are singletons, and 21% rests with the top ten. Material: peripheral blood, obtained on day 0 of AZD1222 vaccination. The receptor source for this set is an adult in good health. Both conserved end residues are part of each CDR3. D genes are given only for firm matches. Where a row states a size, it is once, few, many or the class of an expanded clone; other rows omit it.

d_gene: TRBD1; j_gene: TRBJ1-5; abundance: few; v_gene: TRBV6-4; CDR3nt: TGTGCCAGCAGTGACTCGATCCTCGGGACAGAGGATCAGCCCCAGCATTTT; CDR3aa: CASSDSILGTEDQPQHF
d_gene: -; j_gene: TRBJ1-1; abundance: -; v_gene: TRBV28; CDR3nt: TGTGCCAGCAGTCCCATAGGGGTGAACACTGAAGCTTTCTTT; CDR3aa: CASSPIGVNTEAFF
d_gene: -; j_gene: TRBJ2-7; abundance: -; v_gene: TRBV7-7; CDR3nt: TGTGCTAGCAGCCCGGGCCCCACCTACGAGCAGTACTTC; CDR3aa: CASSPGPTYEQYF
d_gene: -; j_gene: TRBJ1-2; abundance: -; v_gene: TRBV6-5; CDR3nt: TGTGCCAGCAGGGGAAGCGGGCTTAACTATGGCTACACCTTC; CDR3aa: CASRGSGLNYGYTF
d_gene: -; j_gene: TRBJ2-7; abundance: -; v_gene: TRBV9; CDR3nt: TGTGCCAGCAGCGTATCGTGGGGTGACGAGCAGTACTTC; CDR3aa: CASSVSWGDEQYF
d_gene: TRBD1; j_gene: TRBJ2-1; abundance: medium-sized; v_gene: TRBV2; CDR3nt: TGTGCCACCTGGGGGACAGGGTACAATGAGCAGTTCTTC; CDR3aa: CATWGTGYNEQFF
d_gene: -; j_gene: TRBJ1-4; abundance: once; v_gene: TRBV6-6; CDR3nt: TGTGCCAGCAATGCGGGGCCTGCAACTAATGAAAAACTGTTTTTT; CDR3aa: CASNAGPATNEKLFF
d_gene: -; j_gene: TRBJ1-5; abundance: -; v_gene: TRBV4-2; CDR3nt: TGTGCCAGCAGCCAGGAAGGGCAGGACAATCAGCCCCAGCATTTT; CDR3aa: CASSQEGQDNQPQHF
d_gene: TRBD1; j_gene: TRBJ2-7; abundance: -; v_gene: TRBV29-1; CDR3nt: TGCAGCGTTGTCAGGGACAGAAGAGGTGAGCAGTACTTC; CDR3aa: CSVVRDRRGEQYF
d_gene: -; j_gene: TRBJ1-4; abundance: -; v_gene: TRBV28; CDR3nt: TGTGCCAGCAGTTTATGGCGTGAAAAACTGTTTTTT; CDR3aa: CASSLWREKLFF
d_gene: -; j_gene: TRBJ2-2; abundance: many; v_gene: TRBV6-2/TRBV6-3; CDR3nt: TGTGCCAGCAGTTCTGACACCGGCAGCGGGGAGCTGTTTTTT; CDR3aa: CASSSDTGSGELFF
d_gene: -; j_gene: TRBJ2-7; abundance: -; v_gene: TRBV19; CDR3nt: TGTGCCAGTAGTATCAGCAGGGTGGGGGAGCAGTACTTC; CDR3aa: CASSISRVGEQYF
d_gene: TRBD2; j_gene: TRBJ2-1; abundance: -; v_gene: TRBV10-3; CDR3nt: TGTGCCATCAGTGAGACTACTAGCGGGGGGCCCAATGAGCAGTTCTTC; CDR3aa: CAISETTSGGPNEQFF
d_gene: -; j_gene: TRBJ2-2; abundance: -; v_gene: TRBV5-1; CDR3nt: TGCGCCAGCAGCTTGGTCCCAGCGGGCAGCTCTTCTGCTACCGGGGAGCTGTTTTTT; CDR3aa: CASSLVPAGSSSATGELFF
d_gene: TRBD2; j_gene: TRBJ2-3; abundance: -; v_gene: TRBV2; CDR3nt: TGTGCCAGCCGCGAGCGGGAGGGGACAGATACGCAGTATTTT; CDR3aa: CASREREGTDTQYF
d_gene: TRBD2; j_gene: TRBJ2-1; abundance: once; v_gene: TRBV24-1; CDR3nt: TGTGCCACCAGTGATTTGCTAGCGGGAGAAAGGAGTGAGCAGTTCTTC; CDR3aa: CATSDLLAGERSEQFF
d_gene: -; j_gene: TRBJ1-2; abundance: few; v_gene: TRBV28; CDR3nt: TGTGCCAGCGGCGTTCAGGGACGGCGGGGCTACACCTTC; CDR3aa: CASGVQGRRGYTF
d_gene: -; j_gene: TRBJ1-4; abundance: -; v_gene: TRBV11-2; CDR3nt: TGTGCCAGCAGCTTACCAGGGTTTTCTGAAAAACTGTTTTTT; CDR3aa: CASSLPGFSEKLFF
d_gene: -; j_gene: TRBJ2-3; abundance: -; v_gene: TRBV5-5; CDR3nt: TGTGCCAGCAGCTTGCAGATCATTAGCACAGATACGCAGTATTTT; CDR3aa: CASSLQIISTDTQYF
d_gene: TRBD1; j_gene: TRBJ1-5; abundance: -; v_gene: TRBV6-5; CDR3nt: TGTGCCAGCAGGTTAAGACAGGGGACGCCGCAGCCCCAGCATTTT; CDR3aa: CASRLRQGTPQPQHF
d_gene: -; j_gene: TRBJ2-5; abundance: few; v_gene: TRBV30; CDR3nt: TGTGCCTGGAGTGTATATGGAATGCAAGAGACCCAGTACTTC; CDR3aa: CAWSVYGMQETQYF
d_gene: -; j_gene: TRBJ1-2; abundance: -; v_gene: TRBV28; CDR3nt: TGTGCCAGCAAGGGGGGTGCTAACTATGGCTACACCTTC; CDR3aa: CASKGGANYGYTF
d_gene: -; j_gene: TRBJ1-2; abundance: few; v_gene: TRBV24-1; CDR3nt: TGTGCCACCAGTGATGGAGGGGGGAATGGCTACACCTTC; CDR3aa: CATSDGGGNGYTF
d_gene: TRBD2; j_gene: TRBJ2-2; abundance: once; v_gene: TRBV4-2; CDR3nt: TGTGCCAGCAGCCAAGAACGTTTTGCGGGAGTGTCCACCGGGGAGCTGTTTTTT; CDR3aa: CASSQERFAGVSTGELFF
d_gene: -; j_gene: TRBJ1-1; abundance: once; v_gene: TRBV12-3/TRBV12-4; CDR3nt: TGTGCCAGCAGTTTGACAGAGTCTCAAGCTTTCTTT; CDR3aa: CASSLTESQAFF
d_gene: TRBD1; j_gene: TRBJ2-3; abundance: -; v_gene: TRBV19; CDR3nt: TGTGCCAGTAGTCCCGACAGGGGAGAAACAGATACGCAGTATTTT; CDR3aa: CASSPDRGETDTQYF
d_gene: -; j_gene: TRBJ1-2; abundance: -; v_gene: TRBV30; CDR3nt: TGTGCCTGGTCCCCAGGCTATGGCTACACCTTC; CDR3aa: CAWSPGYGYTF
d_gene: -; j_gene: TRBJ2-7; abundance: -; v_gene: TRBV7-3; CDR3nt: TGTGCCAGCAGCCCGGACGGGTACGAGCAGTACTTC; CDR3aa: CASSPDGYEQYF
d_gene: -; j_gene: TRBJ2-1; abundance: -; v_gene: TRBV5-1; CDR3nt: TGCGCCAGCAGCCGACTAGATTTTGATGAGCAGTTCTTC; CDR3aa: CASSRLDFDEQFF
d_gene: -; j_gene: TRBJ2-7; abundance: -; v_gene: TRBV28; CDR3nt: TGTGCCAGCAGTTCCCCGGGACGGGCCTACGAGCAGTACTTC; CDR3aa: CASSSPGRAYEQYF
d_gene: -; j_gene: TRBJ1-1; abundance: few; v_gene: TRBV2; CDR3nt: TGTGCCAGCGGCGGCTCGAGGAACACTGAAGCTTTCTTT; CDR3aa: CASGGSRNTEAFF
d_gene: -; j_gene: TRBJ2-1; abundance: -; v_gene: TRBV7-2; CDR3nt: TGTGCCAGCAGCGCCGGGACCTCAACGGTCTTCTTC; CDR3aa: CASSAGTSTVFF
d_gene: TRBD1; j_gene: TRBJ1-1; abundance: -; v_gene: TRBV6-2/TRBV6-3; CDR3nt: TGTGCCAGCAGTCCCGGACAGGGGGCGCGGGCTTTCTTT; CDR3aa: CASSPGQGARAFF
d_gene: -; j_gene: TRBJ1-6; abundance: -; v_gene: TRBV6-2/TRBV6-3; CDR3nt: TGTGCCAGCAGTTCGACAGACTATAATTCACCCCTCCACTTT; CDR3aa: CASSSTDYNSPLHF
d_gene: -; j_gene: TRBJ2-1; abundance: -; v_gene: TRBV11-2; CDR3nt: TGTGCCAGCAGCTGGGACCCTTATGGCAATGAGCAGTTCTTC; CDR3aa: CASSWDPYGNEQFF
d_gene: -; j_gene: TRBJ1-5; abundance: -; v_gene: TRBV7-9; CDR3nt: TGTGCCAGCAGCTTAGGGGACACCTCCAATCAGCCCCAGCATTTT; CDR3aa: CASSLGDTSNQPQHF
d_gene: -; j_gene: TRBJ2-4; abundance: -; v_gene: TRBV6-1; CDR3nt: TGTGCCAGCAGTGAAGCGATTCGATTTCTGCCCAAAAACATTCAGTACTTC; CDR3aa: CASSEAIRFLPKNIQYF
d_gene: -; j_gene: TRBJ2-6; abundance: -; v_gene: TRBV7-2; CDR3nt: TGTGCCAGCAGACCCGGGAGCTCTGGGGCCAACGTCCTGACTTTC; CDR3aa: CASRPGSSGANVLTF